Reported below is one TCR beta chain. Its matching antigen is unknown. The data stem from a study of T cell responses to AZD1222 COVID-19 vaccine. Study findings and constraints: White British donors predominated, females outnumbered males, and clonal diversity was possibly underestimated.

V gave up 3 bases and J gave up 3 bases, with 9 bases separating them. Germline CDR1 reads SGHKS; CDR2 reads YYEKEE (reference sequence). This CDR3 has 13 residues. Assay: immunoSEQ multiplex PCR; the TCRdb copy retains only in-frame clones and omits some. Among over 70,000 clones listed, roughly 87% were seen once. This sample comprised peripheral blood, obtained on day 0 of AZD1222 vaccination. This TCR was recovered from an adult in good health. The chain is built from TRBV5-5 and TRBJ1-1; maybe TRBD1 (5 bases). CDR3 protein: CASSWGPYTEAFF. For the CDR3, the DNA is TGTGCCAGCAGCTGGGGACCGTACACTGAAGCTTTCTTT.